The 21 T cell receptor beta chains below come from one sample, sequenced in a study of T cell clonality in common variable immunodeficiency. Whole-study findings and limits: Reportedly, TCR beta sequences from common variable immunodeficiency showed fewer deletions and N-nucleotide insertions.

Here immunoSEQ multiplex PCR was the method, and the copy in TCRdb shows in-frame clones only, minus some. Singletons are absent from the sample, which has approximately 21,000 clones. For these receptors, no antigen is known. Material: peripheral blood mononuclear cells. The receptors were sampled from a human donor with common variable immunodeficiency.

This clone was observed a few times. The CDR3 end lies 3 residues beyond the end of the read and is filled in from the germline J gene. The chain combines TRBV7-9 with TRBJ1-6; D call uncertain. This CDR3 contains 15 residues. Germline CDR1 reads SEHNR; CDR2 reads FQNEAQ (reference sequence). Trimming left V 0 bases short and J 11 bases short, with 14 bases between. The CDR3 bases that were read are TGTGCCAGCAGCTTAGCACCGAGAGGCGGGACACCC. This gives the protein CASSLAPRGGTP. The CDR3 in full is CASSLAPRGGTPLHF.

As for this clone: The CDR3 end falls 3 residues outside the read, so it is completed with the germline J gene. V usage is TRBV19 and J usage is TRBJ2-5; weak D call: TRBD1 (5 bases). Germline V gene data show CDR1 as LNHDA and CDR2 as SQIVND (reference sequence). V gave up 2 bases and J gave up 4 bases, with 11 bases separating them. The CDR3 extends over 14 amino acids. The covered CDR3 bases are TGTGCCAGTAGTATACTGGGCAGGGTAGAGACC. Residues: CASSILGRVET. The complete CDR3 sequence is CASSILGRVETQYF.

The table lists this clone with a few counts. The observed sequence ends 3 residues before the CDR3 terminus, with the missing tail filled in from the germline J gene. The chain employs TRBV7-2 and TRBJ2-5; 12 positions agree with TRBD2. CDR3 length: 14 residues. Trimming cost V 5 bases and J 5 bases; bases outside gene matches: 3. Germline V gene data show CDR1 as SGHTA and CDR2 as FQGNSA. CDR3 amino acids: CASSPSGRGETQYF. The CDR3 bases that were read are TGTGCCAGCAGCCCTAGCGGGAGGGGGGAGACC.

By its share, this clone is medium-sized. The read falls 3 residues short of the CDR3 end, and the missing part is taken from the germline J gene. The V gene is TRBV29-1, the J gene TRBJ2-2; 7 bases are a match to TRBD1. The CDR3 has 11 amino acids. V gave up 7 bases and J gave up 5 bases; unmatched junction bases: 1. Germline CDR1 is SQVTM and CDR2 is ANQGSEA. The covered CDR3 bases are TGCAGCGGACAGGGTACCGGGGAG. As protein: CSGQGTGE. Given in full, the CDR3 is CSGQGTGELFF.

This clone was found a few times. The observed sequence ends 3 residues before the CDR3 terminus, with the missing tail filled in from the germline J gene. The V and J genes are TRBV19 and TRBJ2-3, with D maybe TRBD2 (6 bases). CDR1 and CDR2 (germline): LNHDA, SQIVND (reference sequence). Trimming pared 3 bases from V and 6 bases from J, leaving 16 bases between. This CDR3 is 15 amino acids long. CDR3 DNA, as far as it was read: TGTGCCAGTAGTATTGGCGAGGAGGGGCACGATACG. Translation gives CASSIGEEGHDT. The entire CDR3 protein reads CASSIGEEGHDTQYF.

In this sample, this clone is large. At one of its ends the junction is not consistent with the germline gene, which may arise from a read error. Read data end 3 residues before the CDR3 end; the end is taken from the germline J gene. V usage is TRBV4-2 and J usage is TRBJ1-3, with a weak D call TRBD1 (6 bases). CDR3 length equals 16 residues. Germline CDR1 reads LGHNA; CDR2 reads YNFKEQ. Partial CDR3 DNA: TGCGCCAGCAGCCAAGCAAGGGGGGGGTCTGGAAACACC. This gives the protein CASSQARGGSGNT. The full CDR3 is CASSQARGGSGNTIYF.

Comments on this clone: The read ends 3 residues before the CDR3 terminus; that terminus is restored from the germline J gene. The chain is built from TRBV6-2 or TRBV6-3 and TRBJ2-7, with D perhaps matching TRBD2 (5 bases). V dropped 2 bases and J dropped 4 bases, with 12 bases sitting between them. The CDR3 covers 14 residues. Looked up from germline, CDR1 is MNHEY and CDR2 is SVGEGT. CDR3 DNA, as far as it was read: TGTGCCAGCAGTTACGACGGCGGGCCGTACGAG. This translates into CASSYDGGPYE. Given in full, the CDR3 is CASSYDGGPYEQYF.

There are a few counts of this clone. The read ends 3 residues before the CDR3 terminus; that terminus is restored from the germline J gene. This same CDR3 is encoded by further DNA sequences in the sample. V and J are TRBV18 and TRBJ1-4; a possible D gene is TRBD1 (6 bases). Trimming pared 4 bases from V and 7 bases from J, leaving 10 bases between. The CDR3 runs 13 residues. CDR1 and CDR2 (germline): KGHSH, LQKENI. The part of the CDR3 DNA that was read is TGTGCCAGCTCACTCCGGGACACTGAAAAA. Its translation: CASSLRDTEK. The CDR3 reads in full as CASSLRDTEKLFF.

Note on this clone: The CDR3 end is not reached by the read, which stops 3 residues before it; the germline J gene fills it in. J is TRBJ2-1 and V is TRBV30; 10 bases map to TRBD2. Losses at the gene ends were 3 bases for V and 6 bases for J; bases not matched to a gene: 2. The CDR3 totals 13 residues. Germline V gene data show CDR1 as GTSNPN and CDR2 as SVGIG (reference sequence). The CDR3 bases that were read are TGTGCCTGGAGAGGACTAGCGGCCAATGAG. Translation gives CAWRGLAANE. The whole CDR3 reads CAWRGLAANEQFF.

This clone has just a few counts. The read halts 3 residues ahead of the CDR3 end, with the missing end drawn from the germline J gene. The genes are TRBV7-9 and TRBJ2-1; TRBD2 agrees at 7 bases. V lost 3 bases and J lost 8; bases outside the gene matches: 4. This CDR3 is built from 13 residues. CDR1 and CDR2 (germline): SEHNR, FQNEAQ (reference sequence). The CDR3 DNA, read in part, is TGTGCCAGCAGCTTTGGCGGGGGTCATGAG. It yields the protein CASSFGGGHE. The complete CDR3 reads CASSFGGGHEQFF.

As regards this clone: The read ends 3 residues shy of where the CDR3 ends; the end is completed using the germline J gene. This chain links TRBV7-2 with TRBJ2-5; D not certain. This CDR3 has 12 amino acids. Trimming pared 1 base from V and 5 bases from J, leaving 5 bases between. Germline V gene sequence: CDR1 SGHTA, CDR2 FQGNSA. The DNA read from the CDR3 is TGTGCCAGCAGCTTAGTCCCGGAGACC. Amino acid sequence: CASSLVPET. Given in full, the CDR3 is CASSLVPETQYF. Combining the CDR3 with reference TRBV7-2 and TRBJ2-5 gives the whole variable domain GAGVSQSPSNKVTEKGKDVELRCDPISGHTALYWYRQSLGQGLEFLIYFQGNSAPDKSGLPSDRFSAERTGGSVSTLTIQRTQQEDSAVYLCASSLVPETQYFGPGTRLLVL.

This clone came up a few times. The missing CDR3 end, 3 residues past where the read stops, is filled in from the germline J gene. The chain couples TRBV30 to TRBJ1-1; TRBD1 aligns across 7 bases. J lost 1 base, V lost 0 bases, and 5 bases had no gene match. Per the germline V gene, CDR1 is GTSNPN and CDR2 is SVGIG (reference sequence). The CDR3 has 15 amino acids. CDR3 bases read: TGTGCCTGGAGTGTGGCAGGGGGTTGGAACACTGAA. Its translation is CAWSVAGGWNTE. The whole CDR3 region reads CAWSVAGGWNTEAFF. Full variable domain (outside the CDR3, taken from reference TRBV30 and TRBJ1-1): SQTIHQWPATLVQPVGSPLSLECTVEGTSNPNLYWYRQAAGRGLQLLFYSVGIGQISSEVPQNLSASRPQDRQFILSSKKLLLSDSGFYLCAWSVAGGWNTEAFFGQGTRLTVV.

The sample holds a few counts of this clone. The CDR3 bases that were read are TGTGCCAGTAGTAAGGGACTAGCGGGAGAAGAGACC. Translated: CASSKGLAGEET. The entire CDR3 is CASSKGLAGEETQYF. The chain recombines TRBV19 with TRBJ2-5; 14 bases match TRBD2. The read ends 3 residues before the CDR3 terminus; that terminus is restored from the germline J gene. The V segment lost 4 bases and the J segment 3 bases; nucleotides outside the gene matches: 1. The germline V gene has CDR1 LNHDA and CDR2 SQIVND (reference sequence). The CDR3 covers 15 residues.

As concerns this clone: The sequence runs out 3 residues before the end of the CDR3; the remainder is reconstructed from the germline J gene. This chain links TRBV19 with TRBJ2-5; tentative D call: TRBD1 (6 bases). The CDR3 has 14 amino acids. V lost 4 bases to trimming and J lost 5 bases, with 14 bases between them. Looked up from germline, CDR1 is LNHDA and CDR2 is SQIVND (reference sequence). The CDR3 reads CASSRAGVRETQYF. The part of the CDR3 DNA that was read is TGTGCCAGTAGTAGGGCAGGGGTCAGGGAGACC.

This clone was counted only a few times. The read ends 3 residues before the CDR3 terminus; that terminus is restored from the germline J gene. The genes are TRBV18 and TRBJ2-2; D is ambiguous. This CDR3 spans 15 amino acids. V was trimmed by 1 base and J by 4 bases, leaving 10 bases between them. The V gene's germline CDR1 is KGHSH and CDR2 LQKENI. CDR3 DNA (partial): TGTGCCAGCTCACCACTGTCGGTTCCCACCGGGGAG. This encodes CASSPLSVPTGE. The entire CDR3 protein is CASSPLSVPTGELFF.

This clone has a handful of counts. The sequence runs out 3 residues before the end of the CDR3; the remainder is reconstructed from the germline J gene. The chain joins TRBV30 to TRBJ2-7, with a possible D match to TRBD2 (5 bases). This CDR3 contains 12 residues. CDR1 and CDR2 (germline): GTSNPN, SVGIG (reference sequence). The V end lost 2 bases, the J end lost 3 bases, and 8 bases lay between the germline ends. CDR3 sequence: CAWSPDFYEQYF. CDR3 DNA, as far as it was read: TGTGCCTGGAGTCCGGACTTCTACGAG. Together with reference TRBV30 and TRBJ2-7, the CDR3 gives the full variable domain: SQTIHQWPATLVQPVGSPLSLECTVEGTSNPNLYWYRQAAGRGLQLLFYSVGIGQISSEVPQNLSASRPQDRQFILSSKKLLLSDSGFYLCAWSPDFYEQYFGPGTRLTVT.

Note on this clone: Read coverage stops 3 residues before the CDR3 terminus; the germline J gene supplies the remainder. This sequence joins TRBV7-2 and TRBJ2-2, with a weak D call TRBD2 (6 bases). Germline CDR1 SGHTA, CDR2 FQGNSA. V lost 10 bases, J lost 3 bases, and 12 bases lay in between. The CDR3 runs 13 residues. The CDR3 region is CATGRDYTGELFF. The CDR3 bases that were read are TGTGCCACCGGGCGGGACTACACCGGGGAG.

This clone appeared a few times. Here the CDR3 reads CASSPGTVETQYF. The sequenced CDR3 bases are TGTGCCAGCTCACCTGGGACAGTGGAGACC. The chain combines TRBV18 with TRBJ2-5; 7 bases match TRBD1. Coverage ceases 3 residues before the CDR3 finishes, and the germline J gene fills in the end. J lost 5 bases, V lost 3 bases, and 3 bases had no gene match. Per germline, CDR1 KGHSH and CDR2 LQKENI. The CDR3 runs 13 residues.

Note on this clone: The read finishes 3 residues shy of the CDR3 end, and the germline J gene is used to complete it. This rearrangement joins TRBV6-1 to TRBJ2-7; TRBD1 matches 11 bases. CDR3 length: 14 amino acids. Looked up from germline, CDR1 is MNHNS and CDR2 is SASEGT. The J segment lost 6 bases and the V segment lost 4 bases, leaving 5 bases of the junction unmatched. The CDR3 is CASSVDRGLSEQYF. The sequenced part of the CDR3 DNA is TGTGCCAGCAGTGTGGACAGGGGGCTGAGCGAG.

A word on this clone: The CDR3 end is not reached by the read, which stops 3 residues before it; the germline J gene fills it in. The chain combines TRBV2 with TRBJ2-6; no definite D call. The CDR3 totals 15 residues. Germline values: CDR1 SNHLY, CDR2 FYNNEI. The V and J ends lost 4 bases and 0 bases respectively, with 7 bases between them. The covered CDR3 bases are TGTGCCAGCAGTGTAGAACTCTCTGGGGCCAACGTC. Its protein product is CASSVELSGANV. The full-length CDR3 reads as CASSVELSGANVLTF.

This clone was seen only a few times. The sequenced fragment ends 3 residues before the CDR3 boundary, so the rest is inferred from the germline J gene. The chain carries TRBV19 and TRBJ1-5; 8 nucleotides align to TRBD1. The CDR3 has 15 residues. Looked up from germline, CDR1 is LNHDA and CDR2 is SQIVND (reference sequence). The V gene end was trimmed by 6 bases and the J gene end by 1 base; junction bases not matched to a gene: 5. Partial CDR3 DNA: TGTGCCAGTAGCACTACAGGGGGAAGCAATCAGCCC. It is translated as CASSTTGGSNQP. The complete CDR3 reads CASSTTGGSNQPQHF.